Detailed here is one TCR beta chain. This sample was taken from a study of blood T cells in healthy people across ages. Samples had at least 6 million PBMCs isolated from them. The V end lost 8 bases, the J end lost 4 bases, and 11 bases lay between the germline ends. This CDR3 is built from 12 residues. Per germline, CDR1 SNHLY and CDR2 FYNNEI. The second PCR ran roughly 7 to 12 cycles with a sample-barcoded 5' primer and J-beta primers. Tagging of each cDNA molecule was performed by a template-switch adaptor with 12 random nucleotides. In TCRdb, the 5' RACE reads were re-called with MiXCR into one record per CDR3 protein. The table records more than 650,000 distinct CDR3 sequences, under 30% of them present only once. These sequences were also reported in another study, on T cells of mothers and their children. That publication notes: Sample barcodes and 2-4 random nucleotides were added by the M1S primer of the second PCR. Unrelated pairs and related pairs have their TCR recombination output shaped similarly by thymic selection.

The sequencing input was blood. V is TRBV2 and J is TRBJ2-5; perhaps TRBD2 as D (5 bases). This sequence originates from a boy aged 5-17 years in good health. The DNA of the CDR3 is TGTGCCAGCCTCGGGGTTCGAGAGACCCAGTACTTC. Protein: CASLGVRETQYF.